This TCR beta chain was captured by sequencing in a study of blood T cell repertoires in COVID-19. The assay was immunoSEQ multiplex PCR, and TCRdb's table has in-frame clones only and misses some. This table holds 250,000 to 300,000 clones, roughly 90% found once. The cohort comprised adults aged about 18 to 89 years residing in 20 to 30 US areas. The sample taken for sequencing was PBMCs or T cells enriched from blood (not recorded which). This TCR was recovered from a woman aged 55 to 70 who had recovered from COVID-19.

In DNA form, the CDR3 reads TGTGCCAGCACTAGCACGTCGGCAGCCCTCTATGGCTACACCTTC. Translated: CASTSTSAALYGYTF. This sequence joins TRBV6-5 and TRBJ1-2; no firm D call. CDR1 and CDR2 (germline): MNHEY, SVGAGI. V gave up 7 bases and J gave up 4 bases, with 19 bases separating them. CDR3 size: 15 residues.